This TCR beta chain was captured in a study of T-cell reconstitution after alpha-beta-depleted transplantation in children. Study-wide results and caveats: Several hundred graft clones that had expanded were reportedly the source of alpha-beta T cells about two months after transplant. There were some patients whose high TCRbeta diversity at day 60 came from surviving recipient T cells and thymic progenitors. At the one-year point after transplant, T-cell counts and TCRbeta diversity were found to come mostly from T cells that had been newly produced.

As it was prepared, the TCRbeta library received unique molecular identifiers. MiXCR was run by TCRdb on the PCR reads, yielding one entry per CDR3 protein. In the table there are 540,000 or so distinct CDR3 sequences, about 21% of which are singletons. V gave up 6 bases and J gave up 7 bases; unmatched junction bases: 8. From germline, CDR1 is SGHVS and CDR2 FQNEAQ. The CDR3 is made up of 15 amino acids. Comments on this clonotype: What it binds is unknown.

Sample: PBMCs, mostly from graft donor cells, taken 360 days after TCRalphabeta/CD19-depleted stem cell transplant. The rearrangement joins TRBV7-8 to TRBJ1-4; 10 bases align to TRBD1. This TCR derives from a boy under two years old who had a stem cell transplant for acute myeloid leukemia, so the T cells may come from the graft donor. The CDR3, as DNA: TGTGCCAGCAGTATAGCCCGGGACAGGGGTGAAAAACTGTTTTTT. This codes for CASSIARDRGEKLFF. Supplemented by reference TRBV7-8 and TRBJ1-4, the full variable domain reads GAGVSQSPRYKVAKRGQDVALRCDPISGHVSLFWYQQALGQGPEFLTYFQNEAQLDKSGLPSDRFFAERPEGSVSTLKIQRTQQEDSAVYLCASSIARDRGEKLFFGSGTQLSVL.